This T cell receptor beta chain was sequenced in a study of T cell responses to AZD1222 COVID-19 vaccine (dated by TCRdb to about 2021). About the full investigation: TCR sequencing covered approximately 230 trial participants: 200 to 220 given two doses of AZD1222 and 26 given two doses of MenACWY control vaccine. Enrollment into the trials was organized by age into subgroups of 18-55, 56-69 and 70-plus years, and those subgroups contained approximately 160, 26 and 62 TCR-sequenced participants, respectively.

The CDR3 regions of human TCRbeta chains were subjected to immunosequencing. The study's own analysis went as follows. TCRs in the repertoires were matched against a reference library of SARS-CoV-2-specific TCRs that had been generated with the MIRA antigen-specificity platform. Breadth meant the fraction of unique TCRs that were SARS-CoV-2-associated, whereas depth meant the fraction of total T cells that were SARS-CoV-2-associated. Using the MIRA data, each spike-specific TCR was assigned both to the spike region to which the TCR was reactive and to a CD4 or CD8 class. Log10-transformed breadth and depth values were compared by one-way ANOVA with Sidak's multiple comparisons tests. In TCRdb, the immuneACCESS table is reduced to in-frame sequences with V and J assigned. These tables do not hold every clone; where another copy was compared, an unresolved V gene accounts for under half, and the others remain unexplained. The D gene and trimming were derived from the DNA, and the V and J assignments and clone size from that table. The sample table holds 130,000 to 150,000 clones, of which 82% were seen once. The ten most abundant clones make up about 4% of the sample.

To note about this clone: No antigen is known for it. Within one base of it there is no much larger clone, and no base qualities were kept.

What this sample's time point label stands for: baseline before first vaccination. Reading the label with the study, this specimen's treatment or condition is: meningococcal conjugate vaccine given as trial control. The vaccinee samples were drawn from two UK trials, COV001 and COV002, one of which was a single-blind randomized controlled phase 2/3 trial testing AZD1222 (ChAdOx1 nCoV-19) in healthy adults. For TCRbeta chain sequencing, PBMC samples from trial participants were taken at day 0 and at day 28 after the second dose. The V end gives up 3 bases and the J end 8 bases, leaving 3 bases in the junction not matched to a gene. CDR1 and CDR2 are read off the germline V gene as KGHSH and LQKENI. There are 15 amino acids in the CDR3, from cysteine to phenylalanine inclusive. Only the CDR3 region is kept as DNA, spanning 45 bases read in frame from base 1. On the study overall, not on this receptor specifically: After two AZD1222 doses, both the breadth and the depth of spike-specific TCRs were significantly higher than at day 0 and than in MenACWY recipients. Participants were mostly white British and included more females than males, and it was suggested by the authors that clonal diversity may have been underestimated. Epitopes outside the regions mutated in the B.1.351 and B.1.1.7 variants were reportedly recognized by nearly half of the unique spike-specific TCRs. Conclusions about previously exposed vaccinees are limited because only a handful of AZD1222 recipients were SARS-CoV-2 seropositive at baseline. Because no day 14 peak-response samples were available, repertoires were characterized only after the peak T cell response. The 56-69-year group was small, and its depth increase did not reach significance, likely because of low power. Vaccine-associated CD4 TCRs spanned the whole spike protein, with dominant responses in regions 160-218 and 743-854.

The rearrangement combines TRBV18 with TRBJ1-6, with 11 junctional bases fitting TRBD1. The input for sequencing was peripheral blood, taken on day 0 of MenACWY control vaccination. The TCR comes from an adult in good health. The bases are TGTGCCAGCTCACCGGGACAGGGGGATCATTCACCCCTCCACTTT. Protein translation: CASSPGQGDHSPLHF.